This is a list of T cell receptor beta chains from one sample in a study of T-cell reconstitution after alpha-beta-depleted transplantation in children. TCRdb itself ran the PCR reads through MiXCR, one entry per CDR3 protein. The sample contains 900,000 or so distinct CDR3 sequences, about 16% of which appear only once. This sample comprised PBMCs, mostly from graft donor cells, obtained 360 days after TCRalphabeta/CD19-depleted stem cell transplant. These receptors all come from a male patient aged 10 to 17 who had a stem cell transplant for acute lymphoblastic leukemia, so the T cells may come from the graft donor. Each CDR3 is given with its conserved first and last residue. Each record gives: V gene, J gene, clone size, D gene, CDR3 protein, CDR3 DNA. A D gene is named only where the DNA matches it firmly. Expanded clones are given a class, and other clones once, few, many or no size at all.

TRBV20-1	TRBJ2-7	few	-	CSATSGLESYEQYF	TGCAGTGCCACGTCGGGACTCGAATCCTACGAGCAGTACTTC
TRBV20-1	TRBJ1-2	many	TRBD1	CSASRWDRRPYGYTF	TGCAGTGCTAGTAGATGGGACAGGCGGCCCTATGGCTACACCTTC
TRBV29-1	TRBJ2-1	few	TRBD2	CSGTGRGVGNEQFF	TGCAGCGGCACGGGTCGGGGGGTTGGCAATGAGCAGTTCTTC
TRBV4-1	TRBJ1-1	-	TRBD1	CASSQAWTRAGGSAEAFF	TGCGCCAGCAGCCAAGCATGGACACGTGCAGGGGGCTCGGCTGAAGCTTTCTTT
TRBV12-3/TRBV12-4	TRBJ1-4	few	-	CASSSPRQNEKLFF	TGTGCCAGCAGTTCCCCCCGACAGAATGAAAAACTGTTTTTT
TRBV13	TRBJ2-7	few	-	CASSFASDYEQYF	TGTGCCAGCAGCTTCGCATCCGACTACGAGCAGTACTTC
TRBV12-3/TRBV12-4	TRBJ1-3	many	TRBD1	CASSRQGASHSGNTIYF	TGTGCCAGCAGTCGACAGGGGGCCTCCCACTCTGGAAACACCATATATTTT
TRBV24-1	TRBJ2-2	-	-	CATSARRITGNTGELFF	TGTGCCACCAGTGCCCGAAGAATCACGGGGAACACCGGGGAGCTGTTTTTT
TRBV7-2	TRBJ1-1	many	TRBD1	CASSSQGAGNTEAFF	TGTGCCAGCTCATCCCAGGGGGCCGGGAACACTGAAGCTTTCTTT
TRBV5-1	TRBJ2-7	-	-	CASSLPSRAAGDEQYF	TGCGCCAGCAGCTTGCCCTCGCGGGCTGCTGGGGACGAGCAGTACTTC
TRBV7-6	TRBJ2-7	many	-	CASSLGMAYEQYF	TGTGCCAGCAGCTTAGGGATGGCATACGAGCAGTACTTC
TRBV12-3/TRBV12-4	TRBJ2-7	-	-	CASSSTNGSYEQYF	TGTGCCAGCAGTTCCACAAACGGCTCCTACGAGCAGTACTTC
TRBV11-2	TRBJ2-7	few	TRBD1	CATTGQAYEQYF	TGTGCCACCACGGGACAGGCGTACGAGCAGTACTTC
TRBV15	TRBJ2-5	few	-	CATSRDINPSETQYF	TGTGCCACCAGCAGAGATATAAATCCCTCAGAGACCCAGTACTTC
TRBV7-6	TRBJ2-7	many	TRBD2	CASSLARGLAGTYEQYF	TGTGCCAGCAGCTTAGCGCGAGGACTAGCGGGAACCTACGAGCAGTACTTC
TRBV5-1	TRBJ2-3	-	-	CASSLDPGATDTQYF	TGCGCCAGCAGCTTGGATCCGGGGGCAACAGATACGCAGTATTTT
TRBV27	TRBJ2-7	-	TRBD2	CASSRTSEYEQYF	TGTGCCAGCAGCCGGACTAGCGAGTACGAGCAGTACTTC
TRBV2	TRBJ1-2	-	-	CASRTGPTGGYTF	TGTGCCAGCAGGACAGGACCTACGGGAGGCTACACCTTC
TRBV29-1	TRBJ2-1	-	-	CSVKRTVRGFGNEQFF	TGCAGCGTCAAGAGGACTGTTAGGGGATTTGGCAATGAGCAGTTCTTC
TRBV12-3/TRBV12-4	TRBJ2-7	few	TRBD2	CASSPPAGAWDEQYF	TGTGCCAGCAGTCCCCCAGCGGGAGCATGGGACGAGCAGTACTTC
TRBV6-5	TRBJ2-4	-	-	CASSSIRGAKNIQYF	TGTGCCAGCAGTTCCATTCGGGGTGCCAAAAACATTCAGTACTTC
TRBV18	TRBJ2-7	-	-	CASSAVGTEQYF	TGTGCCAGCTCCGCAGTAGGAACAGAGCAGTACTTC
TRBV7-2	TRBJ2-2	-	-	CASRERGVDTGELFF	TGTGCCAGCAGAGAAAGGGGAGTCGACACCGGGGAGCTGTTTTTT
TRBV12-3/TRBV12-4	TRBJ2-7	few	-	CASRPGWRDGFLYF	TGTGCCAGCAGGCCTGGTTGGCGGGACGGGTTCCTCTACTTC
TRBV24-1	TRBJ2-1	many	-	CATSDFRDHLGKYNEQFF	TGTGCCACCAGTGATTTCCGGGACCATCTTGGTAAATACAATGAGCAGTTCTTC
TRBV25-1	TRBJ2-2	few	TRBD2	CASSDPGNGLATNTGELFF	TGTGCCAGCAGTGATCCCGGGAACGGACTAGCAACGAACACCGGGGAGCTGTTTTTT
TRBV12-3/TRBV12-4	TRBJ1-4	few	-	CASSGRTATNEKLFF	TGTGCCAGCAGTGGCCGGACAGCAACTAATGAAAAACTGTTTTTT
TRBV7-6	TRBJ2-7	-	-	CASSPGPGKGGYEQYF	TGTGCCAGCAGCCCCGGCCCAGGGAAAGGGGGCTACGAGCAGTACTTC
TRBV6-1	TRBJ2-1	few	TRBD2	CASSTGSGVPYNEQFF	TGTGCCAGCAGCACCGGGAGCGGGGTCCCCTACAATGAGCAGTTCTTC
TRBV29-1	TRBJ2-3	many	-	CSTWRGRTQYF	TGCAGCACCTGGAGGGGGAGGACGCAGTATTTT
TRBV5-1	TRBJ2-1	few	TRBD1	CASSLHRGQRNEQFF	TGCGCCAGCAGCTTACACAGGGGGCAGCGAAATGAGCAGTTCTTC
TRBV7-9	TRBJ1-1	-	-	CASSLAAGRNTEAFF	TGTGCCAGCAGCTTAGCGGCAGGCCGGAACACTGAAGCTTTCTTT
TRBV7-9	TRBJ2-7	few	TRBD1	CASSSYRDRDRWYF	TGTGCCAGCAGCTCGTACCGGGACAGAGACCGATGGTACTTC